The 23 T cell receptor beta chains reported below all come from one sample, sequenced in a study of T cells expressing NK-cell markers. TCRdb reprocessed the 5' RACE reads and reports one entry per CDR3 protein, with no DNA. Its table lists a few hundred thousand distinct CDR3 sequences. Material: blood T cells: a sorted CD56 or NKG2C T cell subset, CD4+ or CD8+ T cells, or bulk PBMC T cells (not recorded which). These receptors originate from a man aged 18-75 years in good health.

This chain links TRBV7-9 with TRBJ2-7; with no DNA, the TCRdb D assignment of TRBD2 cannot be verified. Germline V CDR1 and CDR2: SEHNR, FQNEAQ (reference sequence). This CDR3 has 16 residues. The CDR3 is CASSLETSGITYEQYF.

The rearrangement uses TRBV5-1 and TRBJ2-1; TCRdb picks TRBD1, but there is no DNA to check that call. CDR1 SGHRS and CDR2 YFSETQ come from the germline V gene. The CDR3 extends over 16 amino acids. The CDR3 spells CASSRGAEGSYNEQFF.

The CDR3 loop reads CASRLDSSGANVLTF. This rearrangement joins TRBV5-8 to TRBJ2-6. The CDR3 runs 15 residues. CDR1 SGHTS and CDR2 YDEGEE come from the germline V gene.

The gene calls are TRBV7-9 and TRBJ2-1. There are 14 residues in the CDR3. Germline assignment: CDR1 SEHNR and CDR2 FQNEAQ (reference sequence). The CDR3 region is CASSLIAVYNEQFF.

The CDR3 here is CASSLVSVYNEQFF. The V and J genes are TRBV11-2 and TRBJ2-1. Looked up from germline, CDR1 is SGHAT and CDR2 is FQNNGV. The CDR3 spans 14 residues.

CDR3 residues: CASSGQSSNYGYTF. The V call is TRBV6-1, the J call TRBJ1-2. The CDR3 totals 14 residues. Looked up from germline, CDR1 is MNHNS and CDR2 is SASEGT.

The V gene is TRBV7-9, the J gene TRBJ1-1; TCRdb picks TRBD1, but there is no DNA to check that call. The germline V gene has CDR1 SEHNR and CDR2 FQNEAQ (reference sequence). CDR3 size: 15 residues. The CDR3 loop reads CASSRGTGMNTEAFF.

This chain joins TRBV5-1 and TRBJ1-1. The CDR3 extends over 15 amino acids. Germline CDR1 is SGHRS and CDR2 is YFSETQ. CDR3 residues: CASSKSGRIGTEAFF. The whole variable domain, filled in from reference TRBV5-1 and TRBJ1-1, reads KAGVTQTPRYLIKTRGQQVTLSCSPISGHRSVSWYQQTPGQGLQFLFEYFSETQRNKGNFPGRFSGRQFSNSRSEMNVSTLELGDSALYLCASSKSGRIGTEAFFGQGTRLTVV.

This rearrangement joins TRBV5-6 to TRBJ2-7; the D call of TRBD2 rests on TCRdb alone, since no DNA is present to check it. The germline gives CDR1 SGHDT, CDR2 YYEEEE. The CDR3 consists of 16 residues. The CDR3 protein is CASSTLAPDRTYEQYF.

The chain uses TRBV9 and TRBJ2-7; TCRdb's assignment of TRBD2 cannot be checked, as there is no DNA. Germline V gives CDR1 SGDLS, CDR2 YYNGEE. This CDR3 has 15 amino acids. CDR3 region: CASSVGRKDSYEQYF.

V is TRBV28 and J is TRBJ2-7; TCRdb's D call of TRBD1 is untestable without DNA. CDR3 length: 16 amino acids. Germline CDR1 MDHEN, CDR2 SYDVKM. The CDR3: CASSRAGTGGQYEQYF.

V gene TRBV6-5 combines with J gene TRBJ2-2; the D call of TRBD2 rests on TCRdb alone, since no DNA is present to check it. Germline V gene lookup returns CDR1 MNHEY and CDR2 SVGAGI. This CDR3 has 17 amino acids. The CDR3 region is CASSYPAGGLIGGELFF.

This rearrangement joins TRBV20-1 to TRBJ2-7; the D call from TCRdb, TRBD1, cannot be confirmed without DNA. Germline values: CDR1 DFQATT, CDR2 SNEGSKA (reference sequence). This CDR3 has 14 amino acids. CDR3: CSARKRGPTYEQYF.

The chain recombines TRBV28 with TRBJ2-4; the D call from TCRdb, TRBD2, cannot be confirmed without DNA. This CDR3 is 14 amino acids long. Germline CDR1 reads MDHEN; CDR2 reads SYDVKM. CDR3 in amino acids: CASGEGTAKNIQYF.

This chain joins TRBV6-1 and TRBJ2-3; TCRdb's D call, TRBD2, is unchecked because there is no DNA. Germline CDR1 MNHNS, CDR2 SASEGT. The CDR3 has 16 residues. Here the CDR3 reads CATSTNLAGSTDTQYF.

CDR3: CASTRGTETQYF. J is TRBJ2-5 and V is TRBV7-9; TCRdb lists TRBD2, though no DNA is available to test this call. The CDR3 loop spans 12 amino acids. Germline CDR1 SEHNR, CDR2 FQNEAQ (reference sequence). Looking up the rest from reference TRBV7-9 and TRBJ2-5 gives the full variable domain: DTGVSQNPRHKITKRGQNVTFRCDPISEHNRLYWYRQTLGQGPEFLTYFQNEAQLEKSRLLSDRFSAERPKGSFSTLEIQRTEQGDSAMYLCASTRGTETQYFGPGTRLLVL.

The chain carries TRBV20-1 and TRBJ1-1; absent DNA, TCRdb's TRBD1 call cannot be checked. Germline V gene lookup returns CDR1 DFQATT and CDR2 SNEGSKA (reference sequence). The CDR3 totals 13 residues. Here the CDR3 reads CSARTPPRTEAFF.

V gene TRBV12-3 or TRBV12-4 combines with J gene TRBJ2-1; as DNA is missing, the TRBD1 call by TCRdb cannot be tested. The CDR3 runs to 14 residues. The CDR3 reads CASGQRGQGNEQFF.

The V and J genes are TRBV6-1 and TRBJ1-2; TCRdb picks TRBD1, but there is no DNA to check that call. The length of the CDR3 is 14 residues. Germline V gives CDR1 MNHNS, CDR2 SASEGT. The CDR3 sequence is CASRPTGERLFYTF.

V and J are TRBV20-1 and TRBJ1-4. Germline lookup yields CDR1 DFQATT and CDR2 SNEGSKA (reference sequence). This CDR3 contains 16 residues. The CDR3 region is CSARRGRGGPGEKLFF.

This rearrangement joins TRBV12-3 or TRBV12-4 to TRBJ2-1; TCRdb calls TRBD2, which cannot be checked without DNA. The CDR3 has 16 amino acids. The CDR3 spells CASTTFRGGAVDEQFF.

This chain links TRBV2 with TRBJ2-5; TCRdb's D call, TRBD1, is unchecked because there is no DNA. CDR1 and CDR2 (germline): SNHLY, FYNNEI. This CDR3 is 15 amino acids long. The CDR3 spells CASSELDRGQETQYF.

This sequence joins TRBV27 and TRBJ2-5. The CDR3 is 16 residues long. Germline V gives CDR1 MNHEY, CDR2 SMNVEV (reference sequence). This CDR3 reads CASSSSRGMGKETQYF.